The TCR beta chain under discussion was sequenced for a study of post-analysis software for immune sequencing data. Whole-study findings and limits: Strong co-clustering by F measure was seen for same-batch samples. In multiple sclerosis, normalized Chao1 diversity was significantly below that of controls. Among several TRBV segments more frequent in patients than controls were TRBV5-6, TRBV5-1 and TRBV20-1.

As concerns this clonotype: Its antigen is currently unknown.

cDNA libraries for TCR beta contained unique molecular identifiers. TCRdb called the PCR reads again in MiXCR, with one record for every CDR3 protein. The sample gives about 680,000 distinct CDR3 sequences, approximately 59% of which show up once; roughly 12% is in the top ten. Germline V CDR1 and CDR2: SNHLY, FYNNEI. The CDR3 sequence is 14 residues long. This TCR derives from a girl aged 2-15 years with multiple sclerosis. The rearrangement uses TRBV2 and TRBJ2-7; 9 positions agree with TRBD2. The DNA end is a closer match to TRBJ2-5, so the J assignment may be wrong. The sample was blood. CDR3 protein: CASRAGLAAETQYF. The CDR3 DNA sequence: TGTGCCAGCAGGGCGGGACTAGCAGCGGAGACCCAGTACTTC.